This T cell receptor (beta chain) appears in the sequencing data of a study of cytomegalovirus exposure and HLA in healthy donors. Regarding the study as a whole: 87-base-pair reads could not separate some V segments, including TRBV6-2 and TRBV6-3. Presence/absence analyses rested on an assumption that sequencing depth was roughly uniform across donors.

The J segment lost 6 bases and the V segment lost 2 bases, leaving 5 bases of the junction unmatched. Germline-derived CDR1 and CDR2 are LNHNV and YYDKDF (reference sequence). The CDR3 loop spans 16 amino acids. About this clone: The antigen is undetermined.

Researchers ran the PCR with 60 Vbeta and 13 Jbeta primers. Sequencing was performed with immunoSEQ multiplex PCR; in TCRdb, only in-frame clones are kept and a portion is missing. The sample lists roughly 180,000 clones, about four fifths occurring once. The J gene is TRBJ1-5, the V gene TRBV15; 12 nucleotides align to TRBD1. The source is a woman under 30 in good health and CMV-seronegative. The sequenced sample consisted of PBMCs. The CDR3 here is CATSRSGTGGVQPQHF. The CDR3 region has the DNA TGTGCCACCAGCAGATCCGGGACAGGGGGCGTTCAGCCCCAGCATTTT.